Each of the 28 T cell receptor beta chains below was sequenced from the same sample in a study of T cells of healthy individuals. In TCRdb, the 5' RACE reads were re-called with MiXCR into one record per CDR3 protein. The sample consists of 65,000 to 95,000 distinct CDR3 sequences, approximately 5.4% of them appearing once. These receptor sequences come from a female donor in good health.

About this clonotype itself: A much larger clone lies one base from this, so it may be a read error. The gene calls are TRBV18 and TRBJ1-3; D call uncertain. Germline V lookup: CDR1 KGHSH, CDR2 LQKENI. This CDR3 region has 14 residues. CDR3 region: CTSSPDGGGNTIYF. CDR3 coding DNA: TGTACCAGCTCACCAGACGGAGGGGGAAACACCATATATTTT.

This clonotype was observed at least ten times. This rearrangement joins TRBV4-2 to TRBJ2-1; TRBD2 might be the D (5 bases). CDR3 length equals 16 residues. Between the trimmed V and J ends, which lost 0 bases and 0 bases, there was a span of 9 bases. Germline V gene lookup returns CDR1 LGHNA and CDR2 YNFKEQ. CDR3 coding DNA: TGTGCCAGCAGCCAAGATGGCGGGCGCTCCTACAATGAGCAGTTCTTC. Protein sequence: CASSQDGGRSYNEQFF.

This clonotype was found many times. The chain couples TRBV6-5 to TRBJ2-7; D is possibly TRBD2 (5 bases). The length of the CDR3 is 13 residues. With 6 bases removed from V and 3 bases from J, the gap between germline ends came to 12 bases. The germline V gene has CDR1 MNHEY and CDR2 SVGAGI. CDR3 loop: CASRESGIYEQYF. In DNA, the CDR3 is TGTGCCAGCAGGGAGAGCGGCATCTACGAGCAGTACTTC.

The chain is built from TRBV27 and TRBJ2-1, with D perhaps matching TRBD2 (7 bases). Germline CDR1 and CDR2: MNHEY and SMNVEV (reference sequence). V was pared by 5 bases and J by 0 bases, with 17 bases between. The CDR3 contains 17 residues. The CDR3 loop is CASSPLGGRNSYNEQFF. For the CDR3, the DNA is TGTGCCAGCAGTCCCCTGGGGGGGCGAAACTCCTACAATGAGCAGTTCTTC.

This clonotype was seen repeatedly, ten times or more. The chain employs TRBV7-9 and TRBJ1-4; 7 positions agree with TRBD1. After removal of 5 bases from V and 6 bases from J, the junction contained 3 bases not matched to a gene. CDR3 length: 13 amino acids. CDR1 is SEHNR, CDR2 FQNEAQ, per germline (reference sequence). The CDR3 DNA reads TGTGCCAGCAGCCTAGGACAGGATGAAAAACTGTTTTTT. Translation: CASSLGQDEKLFF.

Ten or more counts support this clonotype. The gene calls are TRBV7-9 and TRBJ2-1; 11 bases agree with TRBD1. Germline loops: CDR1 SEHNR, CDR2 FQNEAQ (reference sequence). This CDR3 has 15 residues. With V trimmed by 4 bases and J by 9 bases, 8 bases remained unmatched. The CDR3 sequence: CASSYRDRGESEQFF. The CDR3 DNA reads TGTGCCAGCAGCTACCGGGACAGGGGGGAGAGTGAGCAGTTCTTC.

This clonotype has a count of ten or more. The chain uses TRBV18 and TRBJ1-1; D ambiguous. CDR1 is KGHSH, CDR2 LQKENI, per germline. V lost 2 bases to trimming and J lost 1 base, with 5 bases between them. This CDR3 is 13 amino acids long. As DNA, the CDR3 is TGTGCCAGCTCACCATCACAGAACACTGAAGCTTTCTTT. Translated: CASSPSQNTEAFF.

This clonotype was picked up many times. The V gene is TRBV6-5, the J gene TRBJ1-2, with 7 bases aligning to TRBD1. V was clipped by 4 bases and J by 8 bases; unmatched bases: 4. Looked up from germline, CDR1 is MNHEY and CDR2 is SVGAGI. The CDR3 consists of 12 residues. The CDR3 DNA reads TGTGCCAGCAGTTTTACAGGGGAAGGCTACACCTTC. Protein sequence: CASSFTGEGYTF.

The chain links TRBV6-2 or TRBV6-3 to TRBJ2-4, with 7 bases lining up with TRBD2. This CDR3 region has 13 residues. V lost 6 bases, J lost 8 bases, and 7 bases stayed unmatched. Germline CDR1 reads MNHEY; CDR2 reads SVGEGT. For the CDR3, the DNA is TGTGCCAGCAGGGCGGGAGCGTGGGACATTCAGTACTTC. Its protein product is CASRAGAWDIQYF.

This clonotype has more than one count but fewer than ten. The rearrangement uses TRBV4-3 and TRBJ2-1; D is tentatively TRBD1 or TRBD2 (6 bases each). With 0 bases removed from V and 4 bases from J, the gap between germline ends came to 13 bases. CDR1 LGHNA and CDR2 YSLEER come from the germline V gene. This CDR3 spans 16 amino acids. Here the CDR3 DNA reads TGCGCCAGCAGCCAAGATCCGGGGGCGCGATACAATGAGCAGTTCTTC. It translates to CASSQDPGARYNEQFF.

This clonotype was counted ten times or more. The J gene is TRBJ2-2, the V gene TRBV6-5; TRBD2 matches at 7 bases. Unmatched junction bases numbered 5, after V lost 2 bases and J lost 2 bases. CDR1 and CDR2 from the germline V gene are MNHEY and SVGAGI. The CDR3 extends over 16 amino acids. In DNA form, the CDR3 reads TGTGCCAGCAGTTACCCCCAGGGACTAAACACCGGGGAGCTGTTTTTT. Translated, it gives CASSYPQGLNTGELFF.

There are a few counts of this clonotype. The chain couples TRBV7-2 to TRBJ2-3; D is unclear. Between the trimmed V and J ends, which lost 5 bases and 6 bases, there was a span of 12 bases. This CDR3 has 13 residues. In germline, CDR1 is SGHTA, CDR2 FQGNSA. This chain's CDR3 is CASSPDRGDTQYF. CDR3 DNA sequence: TGTGCCAGCAGCCCCGACCGTGGGGATACGCAGTATTTT.

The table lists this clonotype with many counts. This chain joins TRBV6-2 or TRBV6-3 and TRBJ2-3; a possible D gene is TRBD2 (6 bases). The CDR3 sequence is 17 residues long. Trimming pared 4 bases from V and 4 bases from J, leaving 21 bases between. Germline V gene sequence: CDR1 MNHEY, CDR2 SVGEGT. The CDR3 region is CASSSYRGINQPDTQYF. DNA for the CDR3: TGTGCCAGCAGTTCCTACCGGGGGATCAACCAACCAGATACGCAGTATTTT.

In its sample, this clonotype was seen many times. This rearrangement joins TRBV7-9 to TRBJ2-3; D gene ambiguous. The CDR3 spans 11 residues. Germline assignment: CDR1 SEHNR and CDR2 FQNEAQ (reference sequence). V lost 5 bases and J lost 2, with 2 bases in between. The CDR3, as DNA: TGTGCCAGCAGCGACACAGATACGCAGTATTTT. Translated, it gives CASSDTDTQYF.

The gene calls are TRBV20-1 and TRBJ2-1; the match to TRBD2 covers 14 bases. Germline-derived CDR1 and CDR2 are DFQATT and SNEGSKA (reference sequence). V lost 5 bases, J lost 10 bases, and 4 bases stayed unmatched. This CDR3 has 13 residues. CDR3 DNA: TGCAGTGCTGGGAGACTAGCGGGGGGGGAGCAGTTCTTC. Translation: CSAGRLAGGEQFF.

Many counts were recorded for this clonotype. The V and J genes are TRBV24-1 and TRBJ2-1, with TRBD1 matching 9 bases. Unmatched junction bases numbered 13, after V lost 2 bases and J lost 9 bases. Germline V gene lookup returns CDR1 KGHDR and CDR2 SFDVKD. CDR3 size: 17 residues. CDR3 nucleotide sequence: TGTGCCACCAGTGATTCGCTGGACAGGGGCTTAGGGGGTGAGCAGTTCTTC. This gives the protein CATSDSLDRGLGGEQFF.

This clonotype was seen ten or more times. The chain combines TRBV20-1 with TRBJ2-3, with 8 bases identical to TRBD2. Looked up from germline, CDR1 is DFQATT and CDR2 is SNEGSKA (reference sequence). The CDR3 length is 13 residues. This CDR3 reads CSTPGLGTDTQYF. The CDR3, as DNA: TGCAGCACTCCGGGACTAGGCACAGATACGCAGTATTTT.

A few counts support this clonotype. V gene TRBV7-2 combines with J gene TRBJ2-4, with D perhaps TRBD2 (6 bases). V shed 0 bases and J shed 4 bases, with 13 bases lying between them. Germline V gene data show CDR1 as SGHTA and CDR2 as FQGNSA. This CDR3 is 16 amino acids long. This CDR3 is CASSLAPASAKNIQYF. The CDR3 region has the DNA TGTGCCAGCAGCTTAGCCCCCGCTAGCGCTAAAAACATTCAGTACTTC. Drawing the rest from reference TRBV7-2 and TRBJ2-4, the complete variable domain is GAGVSQSPSNKVTEKGKDVELRCDPISGHTALYWYRQSLGQGLEFLIYFQGNSAPDKSGLPSDRFSAERTGGSVSTLTIQRTQQEDSAVYLCASSLAPASAKNIQYFGAGTRLSVL.

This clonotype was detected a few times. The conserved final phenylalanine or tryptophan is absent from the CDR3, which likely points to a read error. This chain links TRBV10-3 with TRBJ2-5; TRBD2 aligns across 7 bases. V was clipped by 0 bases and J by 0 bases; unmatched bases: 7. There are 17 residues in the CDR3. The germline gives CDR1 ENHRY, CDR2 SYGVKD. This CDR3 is CAISESREGHYQETQYL. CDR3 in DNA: TGTGCCATCAGTGAGTCGAGGGAGGGCCATTACCAAGAGACCCAGTACTTA.

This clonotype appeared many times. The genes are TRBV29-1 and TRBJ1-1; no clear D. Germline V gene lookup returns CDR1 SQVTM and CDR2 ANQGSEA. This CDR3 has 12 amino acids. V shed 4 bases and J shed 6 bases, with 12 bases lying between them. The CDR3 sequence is CSVAGPGAEAFF. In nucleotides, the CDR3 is TGCAGCGTTGCCGGCCCTGGGGCTGAAGCTTTCTTT.

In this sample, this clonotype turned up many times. In nucleotides, the CDR3 is TGCGCCAGCAGCTTAACAGGGAGGTCCTACGAGCAGTACTTC. It translates to CASSLTGRSYEQYF. This rearrangement joins TRBV5-1 to TRBJ2-7, with D perhaps assigned TRBD1 or TRBD2 (6 bases each). The CDR3 length is 14 residues. V was shortened by 2 bases and J by 1 base, with 10 bases between the two germline ends. From germline, CDR1 is SGHRS and CDR2 YFSETQ.

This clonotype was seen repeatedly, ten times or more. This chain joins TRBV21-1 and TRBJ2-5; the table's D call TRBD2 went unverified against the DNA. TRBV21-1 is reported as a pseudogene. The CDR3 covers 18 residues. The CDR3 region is CASSKEAVPSVPQETQYF. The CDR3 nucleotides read TGTGCCAGCAGCAAAGAGGCAGTACCCTCGGTACCGCAAGAGACCCAGTACTTC.

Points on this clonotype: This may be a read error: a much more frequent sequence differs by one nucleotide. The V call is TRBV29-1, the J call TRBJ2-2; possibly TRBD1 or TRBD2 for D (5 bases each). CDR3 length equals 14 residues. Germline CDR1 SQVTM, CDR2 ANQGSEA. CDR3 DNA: TGCGGCGTTGTGGGGACCAGGAACACCGGGGAGCTGTTTTTT. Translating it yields CGVVGTRNTGELFF.

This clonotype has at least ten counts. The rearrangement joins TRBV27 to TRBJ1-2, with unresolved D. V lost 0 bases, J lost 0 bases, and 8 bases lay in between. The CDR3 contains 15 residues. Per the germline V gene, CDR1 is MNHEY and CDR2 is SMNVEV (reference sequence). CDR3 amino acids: CASSLSVPPNYGYTF. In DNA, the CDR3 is TGTGCCAGCAGTTTATCAGTACCCCCTAACTATGGCTACACCTTC.

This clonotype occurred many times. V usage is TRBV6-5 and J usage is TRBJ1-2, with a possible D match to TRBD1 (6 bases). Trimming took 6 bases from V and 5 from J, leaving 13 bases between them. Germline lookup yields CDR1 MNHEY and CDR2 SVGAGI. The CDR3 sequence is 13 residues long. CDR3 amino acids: CASRDSGLYGYTF. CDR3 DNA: TGTGCCAGCAGGGACAGCGGTCTTTATGGCTACACCTTC.

For the CDR3, the DNA is TGTGCCAGCAGTTTGGGACAGGGGGCGATTCGGGAAGCTTTCTTT. Protein product: CASSLGQGAIREAFF. This chain connects TRBV12-3 or TRBV12-4 to TRBJ1-1; 12 bases are shared with TRBD1. Trimming cost V 3 bases and J 8 bases; bases outside gene matches: 7. The CDR3 totals 15 residues.

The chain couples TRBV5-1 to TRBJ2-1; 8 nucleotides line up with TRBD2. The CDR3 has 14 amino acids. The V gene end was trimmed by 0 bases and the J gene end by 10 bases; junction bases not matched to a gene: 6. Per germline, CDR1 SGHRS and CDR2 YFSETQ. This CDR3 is CASSLGTSKGEQFF. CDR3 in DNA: TGCGCCAGCAGCTTGGGGACTAGCAAAGGAGAGCAGTTCTTC.

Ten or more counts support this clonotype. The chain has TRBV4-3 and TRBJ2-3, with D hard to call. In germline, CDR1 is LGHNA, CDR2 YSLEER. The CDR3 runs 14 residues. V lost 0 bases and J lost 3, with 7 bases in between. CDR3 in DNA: TGCGCCAGCAGCCAAGAGGTACTGACAGATACGCAGTATTTT. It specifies CASSQEVLTDTQYF.